A single sample is the source of the 29 T cell receptor beta chains below, sequenced in a study of T cell responses to AZD1222 COVID-19 vaccine. Clones were sequenced by immunoSEQ multiplex PCR, and TCRdb holds only the in-frame ones, with some missing. The data show 100,000 to 150,000 clones, with roughly 90% seen just once and 0.8% to 1.1% held by the top ten. The source material was peripheral blood, sampled on day 0 of AZD1222 vaccination. The receptors originated from an adult in good health.

V usage is TRBV19 and J usage is TRBJ1-2, with D uncertain. The length of the CDR3 is 15 residues. The germline CDR1 and CDR2 sequences are LNHDA and SQIVND (reference sequence). Trimming pared 3 bases from V and 2 bases from J, leaving 13 bases between. In nucleotides, the CDR3 is TGTGCCAGTAGTATGTCGGGCCAAAAGAACTATGGCTACACCTTC. Translating gives CASSMSGQKNYGYTF.

The rearrangement uses TRBV7-9 and TRBJ1-4, with unresolved D. V was cut by 7 bases and J by 4 bases, with 13 bases left in between. Germline CDR1 SEHNR, CDR2 FQNEAQ (reference sequence). The CDR3 covers 14 residues. This chain's CDR3 is CASTMGRVNEKLFF. CDR3 nucleotide sequence: TGTGCCAGCACCATGGGCCGAGTTAATGAAAAACTGTTTTTT.

The chain combines TRBV19 with TRBJ2-5; D is unclear. The CDR3 has 11 residues. V was shortened by 1 base and J by 11 bases, with 8 bases between the two germline ends. Germline V gene sequence: CDR1 LNHDA, CDR2 SQIVND (reference sequence). CDR3 coding DNA: TGTGCCAGTAGTATAGGGGGATCACAGTACTTC. The encoded protein is CASSIGGSQYF.

The CDR3 region has the DNA TGCAGTGCGCGGGACCCCTACGAGCAGTACTTC. Encoded protein: CSARDPYEQYF. The chain couples TRBV20-1 to TRBJ2-7; D is perhaps TRBD2 (6 bases). The germline V gene encodes CDR1 DFQATT and CDR2 SNEGSKA (reference sequence). Trimming removed 6 bases at V and 2 bases at J, with 8 bases between. The CDR3 has 11 residues.

The chain combines TRBV28 with TRBJ2-7; D unresolved. The germline V gene encodes CDR1 MDHEN and CDR2 SYDVKM. The CDR3 has 14 amino acids. Trimming removed 1 base from V and 4 bases from J, with 11 bases in between. The CDR3 sequence is CASSLLGRPYEQYF. The CDR3 DNA sequence: TGTGCCAGCAGTTTATTGGGAAGGCCTTACGAGCAGTACTTC.

This rearrangement joins TRBV27 to TRBJ1-2; 7 nucleotides line up with TRBD1. Germline CDR1 is MNHEY and CDR2 is SMNVEV (reference sequence). The length of the CDR3 is 15 residues. V lost 8 bases and J lost 2; bases outside the gene matches: 11. CDR3 sequence: CASPLTGRANYGYTF. In nucleotides, the CDR3 is TGTGCCAGCCCCTTGACAGGGAGGGCCAACTATGGCTACACCTTC.

This chain joins TRBV7-9 and TRBJ2-1; tentatively, D is TRBD2 (6 bases). The CDR3 is 13 residues long. V lost 5 bases, J lost 12 bases, and 17 bases lay in between. Germline V gene data show CDR1 as SEHNR and CDR2 as FQNEAQ (reference sequence). CDR3 sequence (DNA): TGTGCCAGCAGCCGGTACGACCCCGGGGGGCAGTTCTTC. Protein: CASSRYDPGGQFF.

This sequence joins TRBV19 and TRBJ1-4; perhaps TRBD1 as D (6 bases). CDR1 and CDR2 (germline): LNHDA, SQIVND (reference sequence). The CDR3 has 15 amino acids. V lost 5 bases and J 5 bases, leaving 15 bases between the germline ends. The CDR3 spells CASSSPGHGNEKLFF. The CDR3 region has the DNA TGTGCCAGTAGTTCCCCGGGACATGGCAATGAAAAACTGTTTTTT.

The V and J genes are TRBV28 and TRBJ1-5; D remains ambiguous. The CDR3 covers 13 residues. Between the trimmed V and J ends, which lost 3 bases and 4 bases, there was a span of 7 bases. CDR1 and CDR2 (germline): MDHEN, SYDVKM. CDR3 coding DNA: TGTGCCAGCAGTTTTGGGTGGAATCAGCCCCAGCATTTT. It codes for CASSFGWNQPQHF.

The chain joins TRBV27 to TRBJ2-7; 14 positions match TRBD2. With 4 bases clipped from V and 6 bases from J, the junction kept 8 bases outside the gene matches. The length of the CDR3 is 16 residues. Germline V gives CDR1 MNHEY, CDR2 SMNVEV (reference sequence). The CDR3 reads CASSSHTGLAGAEQYF. The CDR3 DNA reads as TGTGCCAGCAGTTCGCATACGGGACTAGCGGGAGCCGAGCAGTACTTC.

The V call is TRBV5-6, the J call TRBJ2-7; TRBD2 is a possible D gene (6 bases). The CDR3 spans 16 residues. Trimming removed 4 bases at V and 3 bases at J, with 20 bases between. CDR1 SGHDT and CDR2 YYEEEE come from the germline V gene. The CDR3 is CASSLSWRGKDYEQYF. The CDR3 coding sequence is TGTGCCAGCAGCCTATCCTGGCGGGGTAAGGACTACGAGCAGTACTTC.

The CDR3 is CASRPGPMNTEAFF. In nucleotides, the CDR3 is TGTGCCAGCAGACCGGGGCCAATGAACACTGAAGCTTTCTTT. The gene calls are TRBV21-1 and TRBJ1-1. TRBV21-1 is a pseudogene. The CDR3 has 14 residues.

The rearrangement joins TRBV2 to TRBJ1-2; 7 bases match TRBD1. CDR3 length equals 13 residues. Germline V CDR1 and CDR2: SNHLY, FYNNEI. Trimming at V came to 5 bases and at J to 8 bases, leaving 8 bases not matched to a gene. The CDR3 sequence: CASSFGQENGYTF. The CDR3 region has the DNA TGTGCCAGCAGTTTTGGACAGGAAAACGGCTACACCTTC.

CDR3 loop: CSVGGGSNQPQHF. As DNA, the CDR3 is TGCAGCGTTGGGGGGGGCAGCAATCAGCCCCAGCATTTT. V gene TRBV29-1 combines with J gene TRBJ1-5; D might be TRBD1 (6 bases). V lost 4 bases to trimming and J lost 1 base, with 8 bases between them. The CDR3 contains 13 residues. CDR1 is SQVTM and CDR2 is ANQGSEA in the germline V gene.

J is TRBJ2-1 and V is TRBV7-8; weak D call: TRBD2 (5 bases). V lost 5 bases and J 0 bases, leaving 11 bases between the germline ends. The CDR3 is 15 residues long. Germline V gives CDR1 SGHVS, CDR2 FQNEAQ. CDR3 DNA: TGTGCCAGCAGCCGGCGAGGGAGCTCCTACAATGAGCAGTTCTTC. Translation gives CASSRRGSSYNEQFF.

The genes are TRBV27 and TRBJ2-2; D possibly uses TRBD1 or TRBD2 (5 bases each). The CDR3 is 15 amino acids. V gave up 7 bases and J gave up 2 bases, with 14 bases separating them. The germline gives CDR1 MNHEY, CDR2 SMNVEV (reference sequence). CDR3: CASKRDRVNTGELFF. The CDR3 region has the DNA TGTGCCAGCAAGAGGGACCGAGTAAACACCGGGGAGCTGTTTTTT.

The V call is TRBV6-5, the J call TRBJ2-7; D might be TRBD2 (6 bases). CDR1 MNHEY and CDR2 SVGAGI come from the germline V gene. This CDR3 spans 15 amino acids. Trimming removed 2 bases from V and 3 bases from J, with 14 bases in between. The CDR3 loop reads CASSYSRLAHYEQYF. The CDR3 nucleotides read TGTGCCAGCAGTTACAGCAGGCTAGCGCACTACGAGCAGTACTTC.

V and J are TRBV12-3 or TRBV12-4 and TRBJ1-1; unclear D gene. V dropped 1 base and J dropped 5 bases, with 8 bases sitting between them. The CDR3 length is 13 residues. The CDR3 DNA reads as TGTGCCAGCAGTTTAGTAAGTGGAACTGAAGCTTTCTTT. Translation: CASSLVSGTEAFF.

The V call is TRBV18, the J call TRBJ2-3; 11 bases are a match to TRBD2. V dropped 3 bases and J dropped 1; count of bases not matched to a gene: 6. CDR3 length: 17 amino acids. Germline V gene lookup returns CDR1 KGHSH and CDR2 LQKENI. The CDR3 loop is CASSPRELAGGTDTQYF. The CDR3 DNA reads TGTGCCAGCTCACCTCGGGAACTAGCGGGGGGCACAGATACGCAGTATTTT.

V usage is TRBV2 and J usage is TRBJ1-6; tentatively, D is TRBD1 (6 bases). The V gene's germline CDR1 is SNHLY and CDR2 FYNNEI. V lost 7 bases to trimming and J lost 5 bases, with 18 bases between them. The CDR3 totals 16 residues. The CDR3 reads CASTRGRGADNSPLHF. As DNA, the CDR3 is TGTGCCAGCACTCGTGGTCGGGGGGCTGATAATTCACCCCTCCACTTT.

The chain recombines TRBV5-1 with TRBJ2-1, with D possibly matching TRBD2 (5 bases). CDR1 is SGHRS and CDR2 is YFSETQ in the germline V gene. The CDR3 contains 14 residues. V gave up 2 bases and J gave up 1 base, with 7 bases separating them. The CDR3 coding sequence is TGCGCCAGCAGCTTTGACTATTCCTACAATGAGCAGTTCTTC. This encodes CASSFDYSYNEQFF.

This clone was detected only a few times. This chain links TRBV7-2 with TRBJ2-2, with no clear D. The CDR3 is 14 amino acids. The germline V gene has CDR1 SGHTA and CDR2 FQGNSA. Trimming removed 1 base at V and 3 bases at J, with 6 bases between. In DNA, the CDR3 is TGTGCCAGCAGCTTAGTAATCGACACCGGGGAGCTGTTTTTT. Its protein product is CASSLVIDTGELFF.

V is TRBV9 and J is TRBJ1-2; no reliable D call. Germline CDR1 is SGDLS and CDR2 is YYNGEE. The CDR3 totals 16 residues. The V and J ends lost 2 bases and 0 bases respectively, with 14 bases between them. The CDR3: CASSVLTLPTNYGYTF. Here the CDR3 DNA reads TGTGCCAGCAGCGTCCTAACTTTGCCAACTAACTATGGCTACACCTTC.

The chain has TRBV7-8 and TRBJ2-7; tentatively, D is TRBD1 (5 bases). The CDR3 contains 13 residues. The germline V gene encodes CDR1 SGHVS and CDR2 FQNEAQ. V lost 0 bases and J 6 bases, leaving 9 bases between the germline ends. The DNA of the CDR3 is TGTGCCAGCAGCTTAGCCCCAGGGCTCGAGCAGTACTTC. Translating gives CASSLAPGLEQYF.

V gene TRBV29-1 combines with J gene TRBJ2-5; a possible D gene is TRBD2 (6 bases). V was cut by 5 bases and J by 2 bases, with 15 bases left in between. The CDR3 spans 14 residues. Germline lookup yields CDR1 SQVTM and CDR2 ANQGSEA. The CDR3 region has the DNA TGCAGCGTTTTCCTTCTAGCGAAACAAGAGACCCAGTACTTC. Its translation: CSVFLLAKQETQYF. The full variable domain, completed using reference TRBV29-1 and TRBJ2-5, is SAVISQKPSRDICQRGTSLTIQCQVDSQVTMMFWYRQQPGQSLTLIATANQGSEATYESGFVIDKFPISRPNLTFSTLTVSNMSPEDSSIYLCSVFLLAKQETQYFGPGTRLLVL.

J is TRBJ1-2 and V is TRBV5-1; 9 bases are shared with TRBD1. Germline assignment: CDR1 SGHRS and CDR2 YFSETQ. The CDR3 covers 15 residues. Germline trimming cut 4 bases from V and 8 bases from J; bases unmatched to any gene: 12. CDR3 nucleotide sequence: TGCGCCAGCAGCACGGGACAGGGCGTCTCCAGGGGCTACACCTTC. Its protein is CASSTGQGVSRGYTF.

Only a few counts were recorded for this clone. The genes are TRBV28 and TRBJ1-2, with D uncertain. Between the trimmed V and J ends, which lost 6 bases and 4 bases, there was a span of 12 bases. Germline-derived CDR1 and CDR2 are MDHEN and SYDVKM. This CDR3 is built from 13 residues. The CDR3 spells CASRSPPRYGYTF. In nucleotides, the CDR3 is TGTGCCAGCAGATCCCCCCCCCGCTATGGCTACACCTTC.

The chain combines TRBV6-4 with TRBJ2-3; D remains unclear. The CDR3 is 13 residues long. Per germline, CDR1 MRHNA and CDR2 SNTAGT. V was clipped by 4 bases and J by 2 bases, with 7 bases between them. CDR3 region: CASSAAHTDTQYF. CDR3 nucleotide sequence: TGTGCCAGCAGTGCCGCCCACACAGATACGCAGTATTTT.

The sample holds one count of this clone. The chain uses TRBV4-1 and TRBJ1-2; D uncertain. From germline, CDR1 is MGHRA and CDR2 YSYEKL. V was cut by 1 base and J by 4 bases, with 10 bases left in between. This CDR3 is built from 14 residues. The CDR3 region has the DNA TGCGCCAGCAGCCAAGTTCTTACCTCCTATGGCTACACCTTC. Its translation is CASSQVLTSYGYTF.